This TCR beta chain was documented in a study of control samples from healthy donors and cancer patients. Sequencing used immunoSEQ multiplex PCR; TCRdb keeps in-frame clones, though not all of them. The sample lists about 80,000 clones; about 90% were seen once. This sequence originates from a man aged 45-60 years in good health. The sequenced sample consisted of blood.

The CDR3 coding sequence is TGTGCCACCAGGGGCAGGGACCGAGAAGAGTATGGCTACACCTTC. Its translation: CATRGRDREEYGYTF. The chain employs TRBV24-1 and TRBJ1-2; possibly TRBD1 for D (5 bases). The V end was cut by 7 bases, the J end by 5 bases, with 19 bases between. This CDR3 is built from 15 residues. Germline V gene lookup returns CDR1 KGHDR and CDR2 SFDVKD.